The clone carrying this T cell receptor (beta chain) was counted at least ten times. No antigen is known for it. TCR beta CDR3 was amplified by multiplex PCR, first round around 10 cycles, 32 V and 13 J primers. TCRdb used MiXCR to reprocess the multiplex PCR reads, holding one entry per CDR3 protein. The table lists about 21,000 distinct CDR3 sequences, 28% of them singletons. Bulk tumor genomic DNA constituted the template, at around 600 ng per sample. In surgery, several biopsies were collected from each primary tumor at widely spaced sites. Undergoing curative surgery were patients whose non-small cell lung cancer was untreated and newly diagnosed. This sample is part of a study of immune heterogeneity within non-small cell lung tumors. Regarding the study as a whole: Recurring identical dominant CDR3 beta clonotypes were observed across tumor sites within a patient, together with site-unique high-frequency clones.

Trimming pared 0 bases from V and 2 bases from J, leaving 11 bases between. Germline V CDR1 and CDR2: LNHNV, YYDKDF (reference sequence). The CDR3 contains 15 residues. This TCR was recovered from a man aged 35-49 years with non-small cell lung cancer. The chain combines TRBV15 with TRBJ2-7; perhaps D is TRBD1 or TRBD2 (5 bases each). The sample was lung tumor tissue. This CDR3 reads CATSRDWGPTYEQYF. CDR3 in DNA: TGTGCCACCAGCAGAGATTGGGGACCAACCTACGAGCAGTACTTC.